Below, 13 T cell receptor beta chains from the same sample are listed, as sequenced in a study of blood T cell repertoires in COVID-19. TCRdb's table, derived via immunoSEQ multiplex PCR, lists solely in-frame clones and lacks some. The data show 200,000 to 250,000 clones, with over 65% seen just once and 3% to 4% held by the top ten. Sequenced material: PBMCs or T cells enriched from blood (not recorded which). The receptors originated from a woman in her fifties or sixties who had recovered from COVID-19.

The rearrangement links TRBV7-9 to TRBJ2-6; 9 nucleotides match TRBD1. J was trimmed by 1 base and V by 5 bases; bases with no gene match: 6. Germline loops: CDR1 SEHNR, CDR2 FQNEAQ (reference sequence). The CDR3 covers 17 residues. The CDR3 DNA follows: TGTGCCAGCAGCATGGGACAGGGCAAATCTGGGGCCAACGTCCTGACTTTC. Translating gives CASSMGQGKSGANVLTF.

The chain carries TRBV3-1 (or the pseudogene TRBV3-2) and TRBJ1-2, with D unclear. From germline, CDR1 is LGHDT and CDR2 YNNKEL (reference sequence). V lost 1 base and J lost 2, with 5 bases in between. The CDR3 contains 13 residues. The CDR3, as DNA: TGTGCCAGCAGCCAAGGACTGAACTATGGCTACACCTTC. Translation gives CASSQGLNYGYTF.

V is TRBV2 and J is TRBJ2-5, with D possibly being TRBD2 (6 bases). The CDR3 covers 14 residues. V dropped 2 bases and J dropped 2 bases, with 9 bases sitting between them. Germline CDR1 reads SNHLY; CDR2 reads FYNNEI. The CDR3 sequence is CASSERTTQETQYF. DNA for the CDR3: TGTGCCAGCAGTGAACGGACTACTCAAGAGACCCAGTACTTC.

The chain links TRBV11-2 to TRBJ1-1; D not resolved. This CDR3 has 14 residues. V was cut by 5 bases and J by 1 base, with 11 bases left in between. Per germline, CDR1 SGHAT and CDR2 FQNNGV. The DNA for the CDR3 is TGTGCCAGCAGCCGAATGACATCGAACACTGAAGCTTTCTTT. It yields the protein CASSRMTSNTEAFF.

This clone was seen once. The genes are TRBV19 and TRBJ1-4; 9 bases fit TRBD1. V was clipped by 8 bases and J by 7 bases; unmatched bases: 5. The CDR3 sequence is 13 residues long. Germline CDR1 is LNHDA and CDR2 is SQIVND (reference sequence). CDR3 DNA sequence: TGTGCCAGTTACGAGGACAGGGGTGAAAAACTGTTTTTT. Its translation: CASYEDRGEKLFF.

The sample holds one count of this clone. A junction end diverges from the germline sequence, so it may reflect a read error. The CDR3 bases are TGTGCCAGTAGCCAGGGGCGGGCAGCTACATTC. Translating it yields CASSQGRAATF. The chain is built from TRBV19 and TRBJ2-6; D might be TRBD1 (6 bases). The CDR3 runs to 11 residues. Germline CDR1 reads LNHDA; CDR2 reads SQIVND (reference sequence).

The V call is TRBV2, the J call TRBJ2-1; TRBD1 matches 7 bases. The germline V gene encodes CDR1 SNHLY and CDR2 FYNNEI. CDR3 length: 14 residues. Trimming took 2 bases from V and 7 from J; bases not matched to a gene: 5. CDR3 in DNA: TGTGCCAGCAGTGAAAAAGGGGGCATAAATGAGCAGTTCTTC. Translating gives CASSEKGGINEQFF.

The gene calls are TRBV7-9 and TRBJ1-1, with 8 bases lining up with TRBD1. The length of the CDR3 is 15 residues. The V gene end was trimmed by 6 bases and the J gene end by 3 bases; junction bases not matched to a gene: 9. Germline V gene lookup returns CDR1 SEHNR and CDR2 FQNEAQ (reference sequence). CDR3 sequence (DNA): TGTGCCAGCAGTATCGGGCTACAGGGGGACACTGAAGCTTTCTTT. Encoded protein: CASSIGLQGDTEAFF.

Here the CDR3 DNA reads TGCGCCAGCAGCCAAGATTGGACAGGGGTCACAGATACGCAGTATTTT. Translating gives CASSQDWTGVTDTQYF. V and J are TRBV4-3 and TRBJ2-3; 9 bases align to TRBD1. CDR3 length equals 16 residues. The J segment lost 2 bases and the V segment lost 0 bases, leaving 3 bases of the junction unmatched. The germline V gene encodes CDR1 LGHNA and CDR2 YSLEER.

In its sample, this clone was seen once. Its ends do not fully match the called genes, so a read error is possible. The chain is built from TRBV15 and TRBJ1-5; D perhaps matches TRBD1 (6 bases). Germline V gene sequence: CDR1 LNHNV, CDR2 YYDKDF (reference sequence). The CDR3 covers 15 residues. The CDR3 sequence: CATSRGGGRGQPQHF. In nucleotides, the CDR3 is TGTGCCACCAGTAGAGGGGGGGGGCGAGGTCAGCCCCAGCATTTT.

This clone turned up a few times. V and J are TRBV3-1 (or the pseudogene TRBV3-2) and TRBJ2-5; D gene unclear. There are 13 residues in the CDR3. The germline V gene has CDR1 LGHDT and CDR2 YNNKEL (reference sequence). V was cut by 1 base and J by 2 bases, with 5 bases left in between. The CDR3 DNA sequence: TGTGCCAGCAGCCAAGTCCTACAAGAGACCCAGTACTTC. This translates into CASSQVLQETQYF.

The chain joins TRBV19 to TRBJ1-2; TRBD1 agrees at 8 bases. V trimming: 5 bases; J trimming: 7 bases; junction bases outside the gene matches: 9. This CDR3 comprises 14 residues. Germline loops: CDR1 LNHDA, CDR2 SQIVND (reference sequence). The CDR3 nucleotides read TGTGCCAGTAGTGTTCAGGGGGCAGAGAGTGGCTACACCTTC. Its translation: CASSVQGAESGYTF. The variable domain in full, with the rest retrieved from reference TRBV19 and TRBJ1-2, is DGGITQSPKYLFRKEGQNVTLSCEQNLNHDAMYWYRQDPGQGLRLIYYSQIVNDFQKGDIAEGYSVSREKKESFPLTVTSAQKNPTAFYLCASSVQGAESGYTFGSGTRLTVV.

The chain carries TRBV6-4 and TRBJ1-5; D ambiguous. This CDR3 contains 12 residues. Per germline, CDR1 MRHNA and CDR2 SNTAGT. Trimming stripped 7 bases from V and 14 bases from J, with 18 bases between. In nucleotides, the CDR3 is TGTGCCAGCACCATTCACCCTACCGTGAAGCATTTT. It codes for CASTIHPTVKHF.